This entry describes one T cell receptor (beta chain). Its antigen is as yet unknown. Sequencing used immunoSEQ multiplex PCR; TCRdb keeps in-frame clones, though not all of them. The table has some 21,000 clones, approximately 88% seen once; the top ten hold less than 3.5%. The entry originates in a study of a mutant IDH1 vaccine in newly diagnosed glioma. Study in general: Investigators started vaccination 4-6 weeks after radiotherapy alone, or with temozolomide cycles. Every participant had undergone radiotherapy, temozolomide, or both before, and most underwent both. In the visit schedule, V12 fell in week 35, while V13 fell in week 47.

Time point: week 47, end of study. A single vaccine dose contained 300 ug of mutant IDH1 20-mer peptide, and topical imiquimod was used with it. Patients carried new grade 3 or 4 IDH1-mutant astrocytomas lacking nuclear ATRX. This CDR3 has 16 residues. Germline V gene lookup returns CDR1 LGHNA and CDR2 YSLEER. The V gene lost 0 bases and the J gene lost 4 bases, with 13 bases spanning the gap. The sequence was obtained from a man aged 40-49 years with glioma. The sample in question was PBMCs, obtained from a glioma patient whose treatment included an IDH1 peptide vaccine. The chain combines TRBV4-3 with TRBJ2-1; perhaps TRBD2 as D (5 bases). The CDR3 bases are TGCGCCAGCAGCCAAGATCGCGGGTTAATGTACAATGAGCAGTTCTTC. Its translation is CASSQDRGLMYNEQFF.